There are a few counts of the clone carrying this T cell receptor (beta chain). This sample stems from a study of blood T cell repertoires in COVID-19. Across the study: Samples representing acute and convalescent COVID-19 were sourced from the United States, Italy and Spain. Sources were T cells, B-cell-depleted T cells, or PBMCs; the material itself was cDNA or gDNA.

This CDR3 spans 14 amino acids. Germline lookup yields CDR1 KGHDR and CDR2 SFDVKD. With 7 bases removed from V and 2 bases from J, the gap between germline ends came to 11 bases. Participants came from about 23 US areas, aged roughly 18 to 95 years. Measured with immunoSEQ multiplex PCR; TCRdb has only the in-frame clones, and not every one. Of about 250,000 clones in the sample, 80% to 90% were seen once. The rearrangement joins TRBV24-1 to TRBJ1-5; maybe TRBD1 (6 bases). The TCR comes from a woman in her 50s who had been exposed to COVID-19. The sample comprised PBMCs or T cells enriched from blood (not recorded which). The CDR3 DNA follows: TGTGCCACCAGGGGCAGGGGAGGCAATCAGCCCCAGCATTTT. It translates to CATRGRGGNQPQHF.